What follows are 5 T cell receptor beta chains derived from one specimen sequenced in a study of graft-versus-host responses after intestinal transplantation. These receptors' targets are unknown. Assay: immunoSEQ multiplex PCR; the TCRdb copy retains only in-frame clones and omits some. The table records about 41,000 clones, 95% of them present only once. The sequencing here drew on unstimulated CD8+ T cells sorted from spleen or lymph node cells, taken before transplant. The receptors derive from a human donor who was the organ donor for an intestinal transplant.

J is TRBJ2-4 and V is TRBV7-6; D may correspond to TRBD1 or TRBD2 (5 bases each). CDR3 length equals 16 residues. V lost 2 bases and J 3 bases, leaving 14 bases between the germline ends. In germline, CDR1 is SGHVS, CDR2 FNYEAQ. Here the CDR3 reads CASSLLAGSVKNIQYF. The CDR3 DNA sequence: TGTGCCAGCAGCTTATTAGCAGGGAGTGTCAAAAACATTCAGTACTTC.

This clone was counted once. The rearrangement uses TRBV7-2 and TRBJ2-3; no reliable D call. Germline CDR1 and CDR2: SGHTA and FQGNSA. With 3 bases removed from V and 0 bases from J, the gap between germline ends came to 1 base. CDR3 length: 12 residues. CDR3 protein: CASSFSTDTQYF. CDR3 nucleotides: TGTGCCAGCAGCTTCAGCACAGATACGCAGTATTTT.

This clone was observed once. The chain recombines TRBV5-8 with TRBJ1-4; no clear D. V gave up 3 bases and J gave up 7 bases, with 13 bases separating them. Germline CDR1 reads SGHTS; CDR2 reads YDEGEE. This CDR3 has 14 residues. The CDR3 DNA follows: TGTGCCAGCAGCTACGGGCGGTTCGGTGAAAAACTGTTTTTT. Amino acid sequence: CASSYGRFGEKLFF.

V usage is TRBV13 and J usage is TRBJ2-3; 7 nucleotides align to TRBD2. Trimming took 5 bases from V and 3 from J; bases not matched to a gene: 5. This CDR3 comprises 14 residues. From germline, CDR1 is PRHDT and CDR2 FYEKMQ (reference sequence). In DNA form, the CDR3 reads TGTGCCAGCAGCCCGACACTAGCGACAGATACGCAGTATTTT. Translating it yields CASSPTLATDTQYF.

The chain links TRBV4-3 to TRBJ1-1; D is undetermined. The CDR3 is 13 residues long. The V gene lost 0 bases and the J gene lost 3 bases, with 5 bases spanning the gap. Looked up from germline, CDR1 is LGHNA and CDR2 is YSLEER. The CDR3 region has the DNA TGCGCCAGCAGCCAAGAGGGGTACACTGAAGCTTTCTTT. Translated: CASSQEGYTEAFF.